A single sample is the source of the 30 T cell receptor beta chains below, sequenced in a study of CD8 T cells in ankylosing spondylitis. TCRdb called the 5' RACE reads again in MiXCR, with one record for every CDR3 protein. The repertoire includes 300,000 to 350,000 distinct CDR3 sequences, around a tenth of them detected once, and roughly 9.5% sits in the top ten. The sample consisted of blood, either unsorted or a sorted T cell fraction (not recorded which). The receptors shown here come from a female donor with ankylosing spondylitis or in good health (not recorded which).

CDR3 sequence (DNA): TGCGCCAGCAGCTTTGAACAGGGAGGGACCTACGAGCAGTACTTC. Protein sequence: CASSFEQGGTYEQYF. The V call is TRBV5-1, the J call TRBJ2-7, with D possibly matching TRBD2 (7 bases). Germline values: CDR1 SGHRS, CDR2 YFSETQ. With 2 bases removed from V and 2 bases from J, the gap between germline ends came to 14 bases. CDR3 size: 15 residues. Drawing the rest from reference TRBV5-1 and TRBJ2-7, the complete variable domain is KAGVTQTPRYLIKTRGQQVTLSCSPISGHRSVSWYQQTPGQGLQFLFEYFSETQRNKGNFPGRFSGRQFSNSRSEMNVSTLELGDSALYLCASSFEQGGTYEQYFGPGTRLTVT.

This clonotype has a count of ten or more. This chain joins TRBV5-1 and TRBJ2-7; possible D gene TRBD2, 6 bases. The germline V gene encodes CDR1 SGHRS and CDR2 YFSETQ. This CDR3 has 15 residues. The ends were cut back, 0 bases at V and 3 bases at J, with 13 bases in the middle. The chain's CDR3 is CASSLETGGVYEQYF. CDR3 DNA sequence: TGCGCCAGCAGCTTGGAGACCGGAGGGGTCTACGAGCAGTACTTC.

This clonotype was found many times. The V and J genes are TRBV12-3 or TRBV12-4 and TRBJ1-6, with 7 bases fitting TRBD1. The CDR3 extends over 14 amino acids. V trimming: 6 bases; J trimming: 10 bases; junction bases outside the gene matches: 9. CDR3 loop: CASSTQGNHSPLHF. CDR3 sequence (DNA): TGTGCCAGCAGCACACAGGGGAATCACTCACCCCTCCACTTT.

This clonotype showed up many times. This rearrangement joins TRBV24-1 to TRBJ2-1; TRBD2 agrees at 8 bases. Per germline, CDR1 KGHDR and CDR2 SFDVKD. V shed 1 base, J shed 10 bases, and the junction held 11 bases outside the gene matches. The length of the CDR3 is 16 residues. The CDR3 nucleotides are TGTGCCACCAGTGATTTCACCCACGGGGGGGTCGGGGAGCAGTTCTTC. Translated: CATSDFTHGGVGEQFF.

The sample holds many counts of this clonotype. The chain is built from TRBV20-1 and TRBJ2-2, with TRBD1 identical over 8 bases. J lost 0 bases, V lost 5 bases, and 2 bases had no gene match. This CDR3 has 14 amino acids. From germline, CDR1 is DFQATT and CDR2 SNEGSKA (reference sequence). The chain's CDR3 is CSAGGQANTGELFF. The CDR3 DNA reads as TGCAGTGCTGGGGGACAGGCGAACACCGGGGAGCTGTTTTTT.

This clonotype was found many times. CDR3: CASSLDRGNQPQHF. The CDR3, as DNA: TGTGCCAGCAGCTTGGACAGGGGCAATCAGCCCCAGCATTTT. The chain employs TRBV6-1 and TRBJ1-5; 8 bases map to TRBD1. V was clipped by 6 bases and J by 2 bases; unmatched bases: 3. Looked up from germline, CDR1 is MNHNS and CDR2 is SASEGT. The CDR3 loop spans 14 amino acids.

This clonotype was found many times. The chain recombines TRBV5-1 with TRBJ2-1; D gene uncertain. Trimming shortened V by 2 bases and J by 0 bases, and 12 bases separated the two germline ends. The germline V gene has CDR1 SGHRS and CDR2 YFSETQ. The CDR3 runs to 16 residues. The CDR3 sequence: CASSLGVVSSYNEQFF. The CDR3 region has the DNA TGCGCCAGCAGCTTAGGCGTGGTGAGCTCCTACAATGAGCAGTTCTTC.

This clonotype has just a few counts. The chain joins TRBV5-1 to TRBJ2-6; D is unclear. This CDR3 is built from 14 residues. Germline V gene sequence: CDR1 SGHRS, CDR2 YFSETQ. The germline V and J ends were trimmed by 0 bases and 2 bases, with 3 bases remaining between them. CDR3 region: CASSLGTGANVLTF. The CDR3 DNA follows: TGCGCCAGCAGCTTGGGAACTGGGGCCAACGTCCTGACTTTC.

This clonotype was seen at least ten times. This rearrangement joins TRBV20-1 to TRBJ1-6; D gene unclear. Trimming took 3 bases from V and 0 from J, leaving 15 bases between them. The CDR3 runs to 17 residues. Germline lookup yields CDR1 DFQATT and CDR2 SNEGSKA (reference sequence). The CDR3 DNA reads as TGCAGTGCTAGGGGTTCATCCTTATCCTCCTATAATTCACCCCTCCACTTT. As protein: CSARGSSLSSYNSPLHF.

The genes are TRBV29-1 and TRBJ1-2; D remains ambiguous. The CDR3 is 11 residues long. Trimming pared 8 bases from V and 6 bases from J, leaving 13 bases between. The germline CDR1 and CDR2 sequences are SQVTM and ANQGSEA. CDR3 in amino acids: CSFSGIDGYTF. The CDR3 DNA is TGCAGCTTTTCGGGGATCGATGGCTACACCTTC.

This clonotype was seen a handful of times. V usage is TRBV6-1 and J usage is TRBJ2-3, with D possibly being TRBD2 (6 bases). The CDR3 totals 15 residues. V lost 7 bases and J 3 bases, leaving 17 bases between the germline ends. CDR1 is MNHNS and CDR2 is SASEGT in the germline V gene. CDR3 loop: CASIGSGSGTDTQYF. The CDR3 DNA reads TGTGCCAGCATTGGGAGCGGGTCTGGGACAGATACGCAGTATTTT.

This clonotype was counted at least ten times. In DNA form, the CDR3 reads TGCAGCGTTGAGGAGGGGTGGGATGGCTACACCTTC. It translates to CSVEEGWDGYTF. The genes are TRBV29-1 and TRBJ1-2; D may be TRBD1 (5 bases). Germline CDR1 reads SQVTM; CDR2 reads ANQGSEA. With 3 bases removed from V and 6 bases from J, the gap between germline ends came to 11 bases. This CDR3 has 12 amino acids. The full variable domain, rest sourced from reference TRBV29-1 and TRBJ1-2, is SAVISQKPSRDICQRGTSLTIQCQVDSQVTMMFWYRQQPGQSLTLIATANQGSEATYESGFVIDKFPISRPNLTFSTLTVSNMSPEDSSIYLCSVEEGWDGYTFGSGTRLTVV.

This clonotype has just a few counts. The junction shows a germline mismatch at one end, possibly a read error. The gene calls are TRBV20-1 and TRBJ2-6, with TRBD2 identical over 8 bases. Germline CDR1 reads DFQATT; CDR2 reads SNEGSKA (reference sequence). The CDR3 contains 17 residues. The DNA of the CDR3 is TGCTGTGCGCCACGGCGGGAGGTTGCCTCTGGGGCCAACGTCCTGACTTTC. Translating it yields CCAPRREVASGANVLTF.

This clonotype was seen ten or more times. This chain's CDR3 is CASSPLAGTRLYNEQFF. In DNA form, the CDR3 reads TGTGCCAGCAGTCCGTTAGCAGGGACGCGACTTTACAATGAGCAGTTCTTC. The chain uses TRBV2 and TRBJ2-1; possibly TRBD1 or TRBD2 for D (5 bases each). The CDR3 has 17 residues. Germline V gene sequence: CDR1 SNHLY, CDR2 FYNNEI. V was trimmed by 5 bases and J by 4 bases, leaving 21 bases between them.

A few counts support this clonotype. This sequence joins TRBV20-1 and TRBJ2-1; 8 bases fit TRBD1. Germline V gene sequence: CDR1 DFQATT, CDR2 SNEGSKA (reference sequence). This CDR3 spans 14 amino acids. V lost 6 bases and J lost 3; bases outside the gene matches: 7. CDR3 coding DNA: TGCAGTGCCCAGGGACAGGTCCTCTACAATGAGCAGTTCTTC. It encodes CSAQGQVLYNEQFF.

This clonotype was seen repeatedly, ten times or more. V is TRBV6-1 and J is TRBJ1-2; 9 bases agree with TRBD1. Germline assignment: CDR1 MNHNS and CDR2 SASEGT. With 6 bases clipped from V and 6 bases from J, the junction kept 8 bases outside the gene matches. This CDR3 spans 14 amino acids. The CDR3 loop is CASSAGQGYDGYTF. CDR3 nucleotides: TGTGCCAGCAGCGCGGGACAGGGATACGATGGCTACACCTTC.

This clonotype came up a few times. This chain uses TRBV5-5 with TRBJ2-5; D is ambiguous. Between the trimmed V and J ends, which lost 4 bases and 5 bases, there was a span of 9 bases. The CDR3 sequence is 12 residues long. CDR1 and CDR2 from the germline V gene are SGHKS and YYEKEE (reference sequence). The CDR3 DNA follows: TGTGCCAGCAGCCCCCGTGTGGAGACCCAGTACTTC. It codes for CASSPRVETQYF.

This clonotype was detected ten times or more. The V and J genes are TRBV20-1 and TRBJ2-5; D possibly corresponds to TRBD1 (5 bases). The V gene lost 3 bases and the J gene lost 2 bases, with 13 bases spanning the gap. This CDR3 is built from 14 residues. The germline gives CDR1 DFQATT, CDR2 SNEGSKA (reference sequence). CDR3 residues: CSASGADFQETQYF. CDR3 DNA: TGCAGTGCTAGTGGGGCAGACTTTCAAGAGACCCAGTACTTC.

This clonotype was seen at least ten times. The CDR3, as DNA: TGTGCCACCAGTGATTCAGGGATCGGCAATCAGCCCCAGCATTTT. Its protein product is CATSDSGIGNQPQHF. V gene TRBV24-1 combines with J gene TRBJ1-5, with D possibly being TRBD1 (5 bases). This CDR3 is 15 amino acids long. V lost 2 bases and J lost 2, with 9 bases in between. The germline V gene has CDR1 KGHDR and CDR2 SFDVKD.

This clonotype was picked up a small number of times. The chain recombines TRBV7-6 with TRBJ2-7, with 8 bases identical to TRBD2. This CDR3 contains 18 residues. The V gene's germline CDR1 is SGHVS and CDR2 FNYEAQ. Losses at the gene ends were 3 bases for V and 6 bases for J; bases not matched to a gene: 19. The CDR3 nucleotides are TGTGCCAGCAGCTTTCTGAGTCCCCCAGCGGGAGAAGGAGCCGAGCAGTACTTC. Its protein product is CASSFLSPPAGEGAEQYF. Full variable domain (remainder filled in from reference TRBV7-6 and TRBJ2-7): GAGVSQSPRYKVTKRGQDVALRCDPISGHVSLYWYRQALGQGPEFLTYFNYEAQQDKSGLPNDRFSAERPEGSISTLTIQRTEQRDSAMYRCASSFLSPPAGEGAEQYFGPGTRLTVT.

The chain links TRBV15 to TRBJ1-2; D gene ambiguous. CDR1 is LNHNV, CDR2 YYDKDF, per germline (reference sequence). The V gene lost 2 bases and the J gene lost 5 bases, with 12 bases spanning the gap. This CDR3 has 14 residues. CDR3 sequence: CATSRQRSDYGYTF. The CDR3 DNA reads as TGTGCCACCAGCAGACAACGTAGCGATTATGGCTACACCTTC. Combining the CDR3 with reference TRBV15 and TRBJ1-2 gives the whole variable domain DAMVIQNPRYQVTQFGKPVTLSCSQTLNHNVMYWYQQKSSQAPKLLFHYYDKDFNNEADTPDNFQSRRPNTSFCFLDIRSPGLGDTAMYLCATSRQRSDYGYTFGSGTRLTVV.

This clonotype appeared many times. The chain uses TRBV20-1 and TRBJ1-5, with TRBD1 identical over 10 bases. Looked up from germline, CDR1 is DFQATT and CDR2 is SNEGSKA (reference sequence). Trimming took 6 bases from V and 2 from J; bases not matched to a gene: 4. The CDR3 spans 14 residues. The CDR3 nucleotides are TGCAGTGCCTCCGGGACAGGGGGCAATCAGCCCCAGCATTTT. This encodes CSASGTGGNQPQHF.

This clonotype has a count of ten or more. The chain carries TRBV11-2 and TRBJ1-4, with 9 nucleotides matching TRBD1. The CDR3 length is 14 residues. CDR1 SGHAT and CDR2 FQNNGV come from the germline V gene. V lost 5 bases and J lost 4; bases outside the gene matches: 2. The CDR3 loop is CASSDRGFNEKLFF. In DNA, the CDR3 is TGTGCCAGCAGCGACAGGGGGTTTAATGAAAAACTGTTTTTT. The variable domain in full, with the rest retrieved from reference TRBV11-2 and TRBJ1-4, is EAGVAQSPRYKIIEKRQSVAFWCNPISGHATLYWYQQILGQGPKLLIQFQNNGVVDDSQLPKDRFSAERLKGVDSTLKIQPAKLEDSAVYLCASSDRGFNEKLFFGSGTQLSVL.

There are many counts of this clonotype. V gene TRBV20-1 combines with J gene TRBJ2-3; 13 bases are shared with TRBD2. J was trimmed by 5 bases and V by 8 bases; bases with no gene match: 4. The CDR3 loop spans 13 amino acids. The germline CDR1 and CDR2 sequences are DFQATT and SNEGSKA (reference sequence). The CDR3 reads CSKRTSGRDTQYF. The DNA of the CDR3 is TGCAGTAAGAGGACTAGCGGGAGAGATACGCAGTATTTT.

CDR3 sequence: CASSAKGVKNTEAFF. In DNA, the CDR3 is TGTGCCAGCTCGGCCAAGGGGGTGAAGAACACTGAAGCTTTCTTT. The J gene is TRBJ1-1, the V gene TRBV18; tentatively, D is TRBD1 (6 bases). The CDR3 extends over 15 amino acids. Trimming pared 6 bases from V and 1 base from J, leaving 15 bases between. CDR1 is KGHSH, CDR2 LQKENI, per germline.

Concerning this clonotype itself: This may arise from a read error, as a much more abundant clone is one base away. The chain is built from TRBV20-1 and TRBJ1-1; 9 bases match TRBD1. The CDR3 loop spans 14 amino acids. Germline trimming cut 3 bases from V and 9 bases from J; bases unmatched to any gene: 11. Germline CDR1 DFQATT, CDR2 SNEGSKA (reference sequence). The CDR3 protein is CSARDIQTGGKAFF. CDR3 DNA sequence: TGCAGTGCTAGGGACATTCAGACAGGGGGAAAAGCTTTCTTT.

This clonotype has a count of ten or more. The genes are TRBV5-1 and TRBJ1-4; a weak D match, TRBD1 (5 bases). Germline V gene data show CDR1 as SGHRS and CDR2 as YFSETQ. V was trimmed by 6 bases and J by 8 bases, leaving 14 bases between them. This CDR3 is built from 13 residues. The CDR3 sequence: CASTPTPGEKLFF. Here the CDR3 DNA reads TGCGCCAGCACACCGACACCAGGGGAAAAACTGTTTTTT.

In the case of this clonotype: A read error may explain this, as a much larger clone is one base away. The chain links TRBV5-1 to TRBJ1-1; 7 nucleotides agree with TRBD1. V shed 4 bases, J shed 5 bases, and the junction held 17 bases outside the gene matches. The CDR3 extends over 17 amino acids. CDR1 and CDR2 (germline): SGHRS, YFSETQ. CDR3: CASSRHRQGTFGTEAFF. The CDR3 DNA follows: TGCGCCAGCAGCCGACACCGACAGGGAACGTTTGGAACTGAAGCTTTCTTT. The full variable domain, in which reference TRBV5-1 and TRBJ1-1 provide the parts outside the CDR3, is KAGVTQTPRYLIKTRGQQVTLSCSPISGHRSVSWYQQTPGQGLQFLFEYFSETQRNKGNFPGRFSGRQFSNSRSEMNVSTLELGDSALYLCASSRHRQGTFGTEAFFGQGTRLTVV.

This clonotype was seen repeatedly, ten times or more. V and J are TRBV5-1 and TRBJ2-1; TRBD2 agrees at 10 bases. Per germline, CDR1 SGHRS and CDR2 YFSETQ. V shed 0 bases and J 3 bases; nucleotides not matched to a gene: 3. This CDR3 region has 16 residues. CDR3 protein: CASSLGPSGSYNEQFF. In DNA form, the CDR3 reads TGCGCCAGCAGCTTGGGTCCTAGCGGGAGCTACAATGAGCAGTTCTTC.

In this sample, this clonotype turned up many times. This sequence joins TRBV29-1 and TRBJ2-1, with D maybe TRBD1 (5 bases). There are 15 residues in the CDR3. Trimming removed 1 base at V and 7 bases at J, with 17 bases between. Germline V gene sequence: CDR1 SQVTM, CDR2 ANQGSEA. The CDR3 bases are TGCAGCGTTGAAGGGACACCGATAAGAAGTAATGAGCAGTTCTTC. Its translation: CSVEGTPIRSNEQFF.